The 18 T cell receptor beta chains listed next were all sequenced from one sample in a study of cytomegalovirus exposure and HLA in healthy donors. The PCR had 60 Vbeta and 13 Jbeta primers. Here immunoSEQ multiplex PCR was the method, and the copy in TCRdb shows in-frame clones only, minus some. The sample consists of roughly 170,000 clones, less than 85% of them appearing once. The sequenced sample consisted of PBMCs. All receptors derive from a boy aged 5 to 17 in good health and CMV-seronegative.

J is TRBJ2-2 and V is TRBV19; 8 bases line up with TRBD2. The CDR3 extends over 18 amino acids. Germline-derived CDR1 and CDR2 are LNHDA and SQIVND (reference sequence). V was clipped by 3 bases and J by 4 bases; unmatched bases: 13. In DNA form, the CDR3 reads TGTGCCAGTAGTATCGGGCGGGAGGCCTCGGGGGGCACCGGGGAGCTGTTTTTT. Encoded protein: CASSIGREASGGTGELFF.

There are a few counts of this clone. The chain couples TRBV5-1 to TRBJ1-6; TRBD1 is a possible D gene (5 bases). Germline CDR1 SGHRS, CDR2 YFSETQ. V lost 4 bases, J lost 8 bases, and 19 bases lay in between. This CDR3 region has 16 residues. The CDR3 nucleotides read TGCGCCAGCAGCCTACAACCAGGCAGGGTTGATTCACCCCTCCACTTT. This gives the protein CASSLQPGRVDSPLHF.

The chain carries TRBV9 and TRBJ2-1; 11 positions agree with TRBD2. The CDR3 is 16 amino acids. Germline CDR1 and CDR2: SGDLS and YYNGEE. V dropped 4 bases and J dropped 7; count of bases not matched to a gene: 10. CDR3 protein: CASSLLASGRRNEQFF. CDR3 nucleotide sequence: TGTGCCAGCAGCCTCCTGGCTAGCGGGAGGAGGAATGAGCAGTTCTTC.

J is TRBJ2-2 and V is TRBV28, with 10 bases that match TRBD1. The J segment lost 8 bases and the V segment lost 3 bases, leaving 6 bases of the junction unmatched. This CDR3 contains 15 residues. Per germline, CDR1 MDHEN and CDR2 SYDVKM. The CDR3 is CASSFDWDRGGELFF. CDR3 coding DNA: TGTGCCAGCAGTTTCGATTGGGACAGGGGTGGGGAGCTGTTTTTT.

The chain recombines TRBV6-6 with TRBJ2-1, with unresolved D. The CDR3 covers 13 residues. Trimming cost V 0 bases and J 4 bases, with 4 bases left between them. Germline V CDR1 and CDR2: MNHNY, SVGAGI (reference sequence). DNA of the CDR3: TGTGCCAGCAGTTACTCCCTTTACAATGAGCAGTTCTTC. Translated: CASSYSLYNEQFF.

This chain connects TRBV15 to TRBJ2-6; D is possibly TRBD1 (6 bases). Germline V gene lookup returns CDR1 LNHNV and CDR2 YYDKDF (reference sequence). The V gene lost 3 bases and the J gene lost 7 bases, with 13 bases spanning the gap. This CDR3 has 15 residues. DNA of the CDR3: TGTGCCACCAGCAGGGCCTTGGGGACAGCCAACGTCCTGACTTTC. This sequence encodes CATSRALGTANVLTF. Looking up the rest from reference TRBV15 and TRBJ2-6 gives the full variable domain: DAMVIQNPRYQVTQFGKPVTLSCSQTLNHNVMYWYQQKSSQAPKLLFHYYDKDFNNEADTPDNFQSRRPNTSFCFLDIRSPGLGDTAMYLCATSRALGTANVLTFGAGSRLTVL.

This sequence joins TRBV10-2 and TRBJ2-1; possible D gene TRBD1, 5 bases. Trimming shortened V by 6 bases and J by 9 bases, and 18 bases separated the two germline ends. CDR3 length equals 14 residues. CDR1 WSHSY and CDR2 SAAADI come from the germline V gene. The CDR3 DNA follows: TGCGCCAGCAGGGTTGGGGCAGGTTACGGTGAGCAGTTCTTC. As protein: CASRVGAGYGEQFF.

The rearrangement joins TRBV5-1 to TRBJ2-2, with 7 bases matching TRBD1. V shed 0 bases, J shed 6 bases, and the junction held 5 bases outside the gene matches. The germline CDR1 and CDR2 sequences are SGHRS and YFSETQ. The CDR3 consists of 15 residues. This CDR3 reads CASSLDGQVAGELFF. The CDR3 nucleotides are TGCGCCAGCAGCTTGGACGGACAGGTGGCCGGGGAGCTGTTTTTT.

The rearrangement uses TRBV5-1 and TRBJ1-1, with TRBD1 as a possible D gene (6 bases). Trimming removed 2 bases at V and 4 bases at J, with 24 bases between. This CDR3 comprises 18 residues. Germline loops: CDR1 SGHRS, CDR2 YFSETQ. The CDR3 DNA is TGCGCCAGCAGCTTCAGGGGCTCAGGCCCTGGGGGGGGCACTGAAGCTTTCTTT. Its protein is CASSFRGSGPGGGTEAFF.

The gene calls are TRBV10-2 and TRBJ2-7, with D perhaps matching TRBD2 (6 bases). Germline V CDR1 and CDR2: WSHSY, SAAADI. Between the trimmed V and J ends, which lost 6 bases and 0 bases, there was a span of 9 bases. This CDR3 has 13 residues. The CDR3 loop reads CASRGRDSYEQYF. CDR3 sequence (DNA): TGCGCCAGCAGAGGGCGGGACTCCTACGAGCAGTACTTC.

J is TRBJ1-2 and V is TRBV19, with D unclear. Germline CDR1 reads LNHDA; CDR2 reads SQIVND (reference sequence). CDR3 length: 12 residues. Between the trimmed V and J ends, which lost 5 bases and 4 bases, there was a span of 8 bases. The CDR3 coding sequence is TGTGCCAGTAGTCCTCGAGGCTATGGCTACACCTTC. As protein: CASSPRGYGYTF.

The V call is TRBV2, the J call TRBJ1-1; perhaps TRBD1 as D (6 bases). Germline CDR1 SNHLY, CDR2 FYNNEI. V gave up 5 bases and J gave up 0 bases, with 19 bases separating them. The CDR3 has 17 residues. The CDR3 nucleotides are TGTGCCAGCAGTTTGCCCCGGGACATGGGAATGAACACTGAAGCTTTCTTT. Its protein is CASSLPRDMGMNTEAFF.

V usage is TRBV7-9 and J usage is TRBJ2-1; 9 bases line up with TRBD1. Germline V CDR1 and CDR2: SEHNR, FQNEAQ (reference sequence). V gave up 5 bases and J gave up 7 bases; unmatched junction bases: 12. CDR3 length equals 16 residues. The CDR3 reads CASSLVVGQGHNEQFF. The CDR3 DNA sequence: TGTGCCAGCAGCCTAGTGGTCGGACAGGGGCATAATGAGCAGTTCTTC. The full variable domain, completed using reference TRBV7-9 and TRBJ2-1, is DTGVSQNPRHKITKRGQNVTFRCDPISEHNRLYWYRQTLGQGPEFLTYFQNEAQLEKSRLLSDRFSAERPKGSFSTLEIQRTEQGDSAMYLCASSLVVGQGHNEQFFGPGTRLTVL.

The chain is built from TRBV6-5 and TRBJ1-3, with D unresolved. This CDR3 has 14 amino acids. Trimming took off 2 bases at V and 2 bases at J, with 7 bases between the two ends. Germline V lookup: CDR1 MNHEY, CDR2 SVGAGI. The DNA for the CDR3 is TGTGCCAGCAGTTACGGGCCTACTGGAAACACCATATATTTT. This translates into CASSYGPTGNTIYF.

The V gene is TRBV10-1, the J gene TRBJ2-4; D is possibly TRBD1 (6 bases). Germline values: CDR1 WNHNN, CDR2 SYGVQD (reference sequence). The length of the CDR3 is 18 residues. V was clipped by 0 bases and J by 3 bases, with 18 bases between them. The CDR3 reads CASSESRVAGAGKNIQYF. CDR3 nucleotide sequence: TGCGCCAGCAGTGAGTCGAGAGTAGCAGGGGCGGGCAAAAACATTCAGTACTTC.

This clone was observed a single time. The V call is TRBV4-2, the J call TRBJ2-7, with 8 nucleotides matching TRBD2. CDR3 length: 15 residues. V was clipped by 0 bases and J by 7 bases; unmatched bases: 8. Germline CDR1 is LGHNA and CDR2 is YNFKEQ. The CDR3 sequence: CASSQDRRGAGEQYF. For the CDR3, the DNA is TGTGCCAGCAGCCAAGATAGGCGGGGGGCAGGGGAGCAGTACTTC.

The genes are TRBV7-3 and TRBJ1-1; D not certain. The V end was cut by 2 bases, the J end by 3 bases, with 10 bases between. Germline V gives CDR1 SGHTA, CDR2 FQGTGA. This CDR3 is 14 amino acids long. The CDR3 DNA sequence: TGTGCCAGCAGCTTACGTCCGGGAGACACTGAAGCTTTCTTT. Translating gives CASSLRPGDTEAFF. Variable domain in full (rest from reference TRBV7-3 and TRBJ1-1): GAGVSQTPSNKVTEKGKYVELRCDPISGHTALYWYRQSLGQGPEFLIYFQGTGAADDSGLPNDRFFAVRPEGSVSTLKIQRTERGDSAVYLCASSLRPGDTEAFFGQGTRLTVV.

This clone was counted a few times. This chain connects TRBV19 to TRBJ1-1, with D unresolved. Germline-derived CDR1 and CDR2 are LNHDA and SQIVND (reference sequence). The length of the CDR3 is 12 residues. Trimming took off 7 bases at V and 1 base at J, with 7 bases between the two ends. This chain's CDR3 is CASKTWNTEAFF. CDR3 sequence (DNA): TGTGCCAGTAAAACATGGAACACTGAAGCTTTCTTT. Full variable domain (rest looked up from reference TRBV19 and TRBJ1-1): DGGITQSPKYLFRKEGQNVTLSCEQNLNHDAMYWYRQDPGQGLRLIYYSQIVNDFQKGDIAEGYSVSREKKESFPLTVTSAQKNPTAFYLCASKTWNTEAFFGQGTRLTVV.